This T cell receptor (beta chain) was recorded in a study of T cells in tuberculosis (dated by TCRdb to 2016 to 2018). About the investigation overall: To characterize T cells specific for the mycobacterial lipid antigen glucose monomycolate (GMM), the study used CD1B tetramers together with high-throughput TCR immunosequencing.

After being thawed and rested overnight, PBMC were stained with GMM-loaded CD1B tetramer, a Live/Dead dye and anti-CD3, and were then sorted on a FACS Aria II. C32 glucose monomycolate purified from Rhodococcus equi was loaded onto CD1B tetramers. Before cryopreservation, the PBMC used for tetramer sorting had been depleted of CD14-expressing monocytes for a separate study. Roughly 100,000 tetramer-negative cells were sorted from each donor and analyzed alongside the tetramer-positive cells. Antigen-specific T cells were sorted from a handful of healthy South African adults using GMM-loaded CD1B tetramers. What the work shows at the level of the full study, not this receptor alone: T cells binding the CD1B-GMM tetramer with low affinity may have been missed by the stringent sort gate.

Because TCR-alpha and TCR-beta chains were sequenced unpaired, no chain pairing information was available. TCR libraries were generated with the immunoSEQ multiplex PCR assay, using TCR-beta and/or TCR-alpha/delta assays for each sample. Amplified TCR libraries were sequenced on the Illumina high-throughput platform. The study's processing was this. Clustering and dimensionality reduction relied on pairwise TCRdist distances among GMM-specific receptors from T cells that were either sorted ex vivo or expanded in vitro. Sequence motifs defined by gene usage and CDR3 content were tested for enrichment in tetramer-positive versus tetramer-negative populations. TCRdb mirrors the immuneACCESS table, restricted to in-frame sequences. Some clones are absent from its copies; in checked studies, under half trace to an unresolved V gene, and the reason for the others is unknown. V, J and clone size reflect that table, while D and trimming were determined from the DNA. The sample table contains approximately 59,000 clones; only one count was recorded for roughly 90% of them. 21% of the sample goes to the ten largest clones.

V and J are truncated by 2 bases and 4 bases respectively, leaving an intervening sequence of 20 bases. There are 17 amino acids in the CDR3, from cysteine to phenylalanine inclusive. Only the CDR3 DNA is retained, 51 bases long and in frame from the first base. CDR1 KGHSH and CDR2 LQKENI were looked up in the germline V gene. Notes on this clone: Base qualities were left out, and no much larger clone turns up one base away.

The sequencing sample was made of CD1b-GMM tetramer-negative cells sorted from PBMCs. In the paper's terms, the cell subset or site label means: T cells not binding CD1B-GMM tetramer, sorted from same donor. The clonotype was recovered from an adult woman with latent tuberculosis. The sequence is built from TRBV18 and TRBJ1-2; TRBD1 could be the D gene, as 6 bases match. CDR3 sequence: CASSPTGLYVSSYGYTF. The nucleotides are TGTGCCAGCTCACCAACAGGGCTATATGTTTCAAGCTATGGCTACACCTTC.